A selection of T cell receptor beta chains follows, all from one sample in a study of tumor-infiltrating lymphocytes in primary liver carcinoma. TCRdb reanalysed the multiplex PCR reads using MiXCR and keeps one entry per CDR3 protein. This sample has about 300,000 distinct CDR3 sequences, with 60% to 80% found just once. What was sequenced was peripheral blood. The origin of the receptors is a man in his forties with primary liver carcinoma and hepatitis B virus infection. Both conserved end residues are part of each CDR3. Fields, in order: J gene, D gene, clone size, V gene, CDR3 protein, CDR3 DNA. The D gene is left open where the match is weak. Size is stated for part of the rows, as once, few or many counts, or as a class when the clone is expanded.

J: TRBJ1-1
D: -
size: once
V: TRBV29-1
CDR3: CSVVSRVNTEAFF
DNA: TGCAGCGTTGTTAGCAGGGTGAACACTGAAGCTTTCTTT

J: TRBJ2-5
D: TRBD1
size: once
V: TRBV6-2/TRBV6-3
CDR3: CANSYPLAGGETQYF
DNA: TGTGCCAACAGTTATCCTCTGGCAGGGGGCGAGACCCAGTACTTC

J: TRBJ1-5
D: -
size: many
V: TRBV12-3/TRBV12-4
CDR3: CASSFGSNQPQHF
DNA: TGTGCCAGCAGTTTCGGGAGCAATCAGCCCCAGCATTTT

J: TRBJ2-7
D: -
size: -
V: TRBV6-2/TRBV6-3
CDR3: CASSLWAVPYEQYF
DNA: TGTGCCAGCAGTCTATGGGCGGTTCCCTACGAGCAGTACTTC

J: TRBJ2-1
D: -
size: -
V: TRBV13
CDR3: CASCRGSYNEQFF
DNA: TGTGCCAGCTGCCGCGGGTCCTACAATGAGCAGTTCTTC

J: TRBJ2-3
D: -
size: -
V: TRBV11-2
CDR3: CASSPIVHGTDTQYF
DNA: TGTGCCAGCAGCCCCATAGTTCATGGCACAGATACGCAGTATTTT

J: TRBJ2-1
D: TRBD1
size: -
V: TRBV5-1
CDR3: CASNLGVGGLNEQFF
DNA: TGCGCCAGCAACTTGGGAGTAGGGGGCTTGAATGAGCAGTTCTTC

J: TRBJ2-1
D: TRBD2
size: -
V: TRBV4-3
CDR3: CASSQTLAGSGNEQFF
DNA: TGCGCCAGCAGCCAGACGCTAGCGGGGTCCGGGAATGAGCAGTTCTTC

J: TRBJ2-2
D: -
size: -
V: TRBV4-2
CDR3: CANSPPALRELFF
DNA: TGTGCCAACAGCCCCCCCGCCCTAAGGGAGCTGTTTTTT

J: TRBJ1-6
D: -
size: -
V: TRBV7-2
CDR3: CASSLNWDSPLHF
DNA: TGTGCCAGCAGCTTAAATTGGGATTCACCCCTCCACTTT

J: TRBJ2-7
D: TRBD2
size: many
V: TRBV4-1
CDR3: CASSQEPQAGRRGYF
DNA: TGCGCCAGCAGCCAAGAACCCCAAGCGGGGCGGAGGGGGTACTTC

J: TRBJ1-1
D: -
size: -
V: TRBV28
CDR3: CASSAPGRNTEAFF
DNA: TGTGCCAGCAGTGCCCCAGGGAGGAATACTGAAGCTTTCTTT

J: TRBJ2-7
D: -
size: -
V: TRBV12-3/TRBV12-4
CDR3: CVSSLQETYEQYF
DNA: TGTGTCAGCAGTTTACAGGAGACCTACGAACAGTACTTC

J: TRBJ2-4
D: -
size: -
V: TRBV4-1
CDR3: CASSQPPSGVWGNIQYF
DNA: TGCGCCAGCAGCCAACCCCCCTCGGGGGTCTGGGGAAACATTCAGTACTTC

J: TRBJ1-2
D: -
size: -
V: TRBV29-1
CDR3: CSVEDSTGTGAINGYTF
DNA: TGCAGCGTTGAAGACAGTACGGGGACGGGGGCTATTAACGGCTACACCTTC

J: TRBJ1-4
D: TRBD1
size: -
V: TRBV6-1
CDR3: CASSQGAFEKLFF
DNA: TGTGCCAGCTCACAGGGGGCTTTTGAAAAACTGTTTTTT

J: TRBJ2-7
D: -
size: -
V: TRBV6-6
CDR3: CAISHQPSGGFSYEQYF
DNA: TGTGCCATCAGTCACCAGCCCTCAGGAGGGTTTAGCTACGAGCAGTACTTC

J: TRBJ1-1
D: -
size: -
V: TRBV20-1
CDR3: CSALSAGGTEAFF
DNA: TGCAGTGCCCTGTCGGCGGGGGGCACTGAAGCTTTCTTT

J: TRBJ2-1
D: TRBD1
size: -
V: TRBV4-3
CDR3: CASSQDSRGLGSYNKQFF
DNA: TGCGCCAGCAGCCAAGACTCGAGGGGGCTAGGGTCCTACAATAAGCAGTTCTTC

J: TRBJ2-1
D: TRBD2
size: -
V: TRBV29-1
CDR3: CSGERPSGNNEQFF
DNA: TGCAGTGGGGAACGGCCTAGCGGAAACAATGAGCAGTTCTTC

J: TRBJ2-1
D: -
size: -
V: TRBV24-1
CDR3: CATSDRLQGGEQFF
DNA: TGTGCCACCAGTGATCGACTCCAGGGCGGGGAGCAGTTCTTC

J: TRBJ2-1
D: -
size: -
V: TRBV12-3/TRBV12-4
CDR3: CASSLRLGGYNEQLF
DNA: TGTGCCAGCAGTTTAAGGCTAGGAGGGTACAATGAGCAGCTCTTC

J: TRBJ2-2
D: -
size: -
V: TRBV30
CDR3: CAWPLGLPPGELFF
DNA: TGTGCCTGGCCCCTGGGCCTGCCCCCCGGGGAGCTGTTTTTT

J: TRBJ2-3
D: TRBD2
size: many
V: TRBV6-1
CDR3: CASSEVASGHTQYF
DNA: TGTGCCAGCAGTGAAGTCGCTAGCGGACATACGCAGTATTTT

J: TRBJ1-5
D: -
size: many
V: TRBV6-2/TRBV6-3
CDR3: CASTGRYSNQPQHF
DNA: TGTGCCAGCACAGGACGTTATAGCAATCAGCCCCAGCATTTT

J: TRBJ2-7
D: -
size: -
V: TRBV28
CDR3: CASRIGLTAYEQYF
DNA: TGTGCCAGCAGAATCGGACTAACGGCCTACGAGCAGTATTTC

J: TRBJ2-5
D: TRBD1
size: -
V: TRBV6-1
CDR3: CVSRGSYRGETQYF
DNA: TGTGTCAGCAGGGGTTCCTACAGGGGTGAGACCCAGTACTTC

J: TRBJ2-1
D: TRBD1
size: -
V: TRBV11-2
CDR3: CTSSPDRGGEQFF
DNA: TGTACCAGCAGCCCGGACAGGGGAGGTGAGCAGTTCTTC

J: TRBJ2-3
D: TRBD2
size: -
V: TRBV5-1
CDR3: CASNSSGSTDTQYF
DNA: TGCGCCAGCAACTCTAGCGGGAGCACAGATACGCAGTATTTT

J: TRBJ2-3
D: TRBD2
size: -
V: TRBV28
CDR3: CASQKSGRKDTQYF
DNA: TGTGCCAGTCAAAAGAGCGGGAGAAAAGATACGCAGTATTTT

J: TRBJ2-7
D: -
size: many
V: TRBV29-1
CDR3: CSVGTLGYEQYF
DNA: TGCAGCGTTGGGACCCTCGGCTACGAGCAGTACTTC

J: TRBJ1-3
D: -
size: once
V: TRBV4-2
CDR3: CARSRGTVDSGNTIYF
DNA: TGTGCCAGGAGCCGAGGGACGGTGGACTCTGGAAACACCATATATTTT

J: TRBJ2-7
D: TRBD2
size: -
V: TRBV5-1
CDR3: CASSQTSASYEQYF
DNA: TGCGCCAGCAGCCAGACTAGCGCCTCCTACGAGCAGTACTTC

J: TRBJ1-1
D: -
size: -
V: TRBV11-2
CDR3: CPSSWGIQGPGTEAFF
DNA: TGTCCCAGCAGCTGGGGGATACAGGGACCCGGCACTGAAGCTTTCTTT

J: TRBJ1-5
D: -
size: once
V: TRBV2
CDR3: CASSEARSNQPQHF
DNA: TGTGCCAGCAGTGAAGCGCGTAGCAATCAGCCCCAGCATTTT

J: TRBJ2-7
D: -
size: -
V: TRBV11-2
CDR3: CANSLPGKGKYEQYF
DNA: TGTGCCAACAGCTTACCGGGAAAGGGGAAATACGAGCAGTACTTC

J: TRBJ2-6
D: -
size: -
V: TRBV5-1
CDR3: CTSSFSQGSSGANVLTF
DNA: TGCACCAGTAGCTTTTCCCAGGGGAGCTCTGGGGCCAACGTCCTGACTTTC

J: TRBJ2-5
D: TRBD1
size: -
V: TRBV11-1
CDR3: CASRVRQGRETQHF
DNA: TGCGCCAGCAGAGTGAGACAGGGTCGAGAGACCCAGCACTTC

J: TRBJ2-7
D: -
size: -
V: TRBV7-9
CDR3: CASGPTRVYEQYF
DNA: TGTGCCAGCGGGCCGACGCGGGTCTACGAGCAGTACTTC

J: TRBJ2-3
D: -
size: -
V: TRBV29-1
CDR3: CGGATNTQYF
DNA: TGCGGCGGGGCCACAAATACGCAGTATTTT

J: TRBJ2-1
D: TRBD2
size: -
V: TRBV11-2
CDR3: CASSSRTGGLRQFF
DNA: TGTGCCAGCAGCTCACGAACGGGAGGGCTCAGGCAATTCTTC

J: TRBJ2-7
D: TRBD1
size: many
V: TRBV29-1
CDR3: CSVEKLLGQGIREQYF
DNA: TGCAGCGTTGAAAAGCTGTTAGGACAGGGGATCCGGGAGCAGTACTTC

J: TRBJ2-5
D: -
size: once
V: TRBV28
CDR3: CGSSTSQEAQYF
DNA: TGTGGCAGCAGTACATCGCAGGAGGCCCAGTACTTC

J: TRBJ2-5
D: TRBD1
size: few
V: TRBV5-8
CDR3: CASSPRTGMEAQYF
DNA: TGTGCCAGCAGCCCCCGGACAGGGATGGAGGCCCAGTACTTC

J: TRBJ2-7
D: -
size: -
V: TRBV5-6
CDR3: CASSSGTDTVYEQYF
DNA: TGTGCCAGCAGCTCGGGGACGGATACAGTCTACGAGCAGTACTTC